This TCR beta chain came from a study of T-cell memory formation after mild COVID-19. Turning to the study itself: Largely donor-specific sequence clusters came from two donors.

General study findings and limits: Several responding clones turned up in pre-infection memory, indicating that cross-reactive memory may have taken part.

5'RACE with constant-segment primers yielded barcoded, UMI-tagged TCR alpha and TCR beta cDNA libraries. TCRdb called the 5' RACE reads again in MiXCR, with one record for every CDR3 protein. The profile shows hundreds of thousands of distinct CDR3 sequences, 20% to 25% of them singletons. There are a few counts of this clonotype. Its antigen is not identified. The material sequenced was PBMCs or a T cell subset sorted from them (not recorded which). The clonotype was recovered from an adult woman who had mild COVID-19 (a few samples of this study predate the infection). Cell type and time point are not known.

The CDR3 nucleotides are TGTGCCAGCAGCCAAGTGGGACAGGGGGCGCAGCAAGAGACCCAGTACTTC. Its translation: CASSQVGQGAQQETQYF. The chain has TRBV3-1 and TRBJ2-5; TRBD1 matches 12 bases. CDR3 length: 17 amino acids. The V gene end was trimmed by 1 base and the J gene end by 2 bases; junction bases not matched to a gene: 5. In germline, CDR1 is LGHDT, CDR2 YNNKEL (reference sequence).